One sample yielded the 2 T cell receptor beta chains listed below, sequenced in a study of blood T cell repertoires in COVID-19. Sequenced by immunoSEQ multiplex PCR; TCRdb stores in-frame clones only, minus some. In the table there are about 130,000 clones, around 73% of which are singletons. Specimen: peripheral blood. The source is a man in his 60s who had recovered from COVID-19.

The chain carries TRBV18 and TRBJ1-1; maybe TRBD1 (5 bases). V lost 6 bases to trimming and J lost 1 base, with 12 bases between them. CDR1 is KGHSH and CDR2 is LQKENI in the germline V gene. The CDR3 contains 14 residues. The CDR3 DNA is TGTGCCAGCTCCGTTAGCGGGGGGAACACTGAAGCTTTCTTT. This gives the protein CASSVSGGNTEAFF.

This chain links TRBV6-2 or TRBV6-3 with TRBJ2-7; D unclear. This CDR3 is built from 14 residues. The V gene's germline CDR1 is MNHEY and CDR2 SVGEGT. Between the trimmed V and J ends, which lost 2 bases and 4 bases, there was a span of 12 bases. The CDR3 is CASSYGPNIYEQYF. The CDR3 DNA reads as TGTGCCAGCAGTTACGGCCCCAACATTTACGAGCAGTACTTC.